Only a few counts were recorded for the clone carrying this TCR beta chain. Construction of TCR beta libraries was performed using quantitative 5'-RACE with molecular barcodes. MiXCR, run by TCRdb on the 5' RACE reads, gives a single entry per CDR3 protein. Of tens of thousands of distinct CDR3 sequences in the sample, around 27% were seen once. The data were taken from a study of CD8 T cells in ankylosing spondylitis. The CDR3 extends over 16 amino acids. V was cut by 0 bases and J by 9 bases, with 18 bases left in between. Germline V CDR1 and CDR2: DFQATT, SNEGSKA (reference sequence). The chain uses TRBV20-1 and TRBJ1-6, with TRBD1 as a possible D gene (5 bases). The receptor comes from a male donor with ankylosing spondylitis or in good health (not recorded which). The sequenced material came from blood, either unsorted or a sorted T cell fraction (not recorded which). The CDR3 DNA is TGCAGTGCTAGAGATTGGGGGTTAAGGACGTCTTCACCCCTCCACTTT. This sequence encodes CSARDWGLRTSSPLHF.